These T cell receptor beta chains were read from a single sample in a study of blood T cell repertoires in COVID-19. Profiled with immunoSEQ multiplex PCR; TCRdb holds only in-frame clones, not every one. In the table there are 150,000 to 200,000 clones, 70% to 85% of which are singletons. The sequenced sample was peripheral blood. The receptors stem from a man aged 45 to 65 who had recovered from COVID-19. The CDR3 runs from the conserved cysteine through the conserved F or W.

TRBJ1-2	TRBV15	CATSRPGTGTNYGYTF
TRBJ2-2	TRBV29-1	CSGLGGRPGELFF
TRBJ2-6	TRBV24-1	CATSERQAALSGANVLTF
TRBJ2-1	TRBV19	CASRWVAGEQFF
TRBJ2-1	TRBV19	CASSMGQSSYNEQFF
TRBJ2-1	TRBV24-1	CATSDGESRTGTTYNEQFF
TRBJ1-2	TRBV10-3	CAISESTGFGYTF
TRBJ2-2	TRBV24-1	CATSDSGTGITGELFF
TRBJ1-5	TRBV27	CASSPRGMAQPQHF
TRBJ2-1	TRBV27	CASSPRQGSYNEQFF
TRBJ2-3	TRBV6-1	CASSEAGTSTDTQYF
TRBJ2-1	TRBV21-1	CASSTTGTGNYNEQFF
TRBJ2-7	TRBV19	CASSIRRGREAYEQYF
TRBJ2-3	TRBV6-6	CASSPRHVSSTDTQYF
TRBJ1-1	TRBV18	CASSWSSRSEAFF
TRBJ1-2	TRBV18	CASSPGQPITGNYGYTF
TRBJ2-1	TRBV5-4	CASSLEASRQFF
TRBJ2-7	TRBV3-1/TRBV3-2	CASRGGLASLYEQYF
TRBJ1-2	TRBV7-9	CASSQGLTEGHGYTF
TRBJ2-7	TRBV29-1	CSVGQGHGEQYF
TRBJ1-1	TRBV24-1	CATSDFGQMNTEAFF
TRBJ1-1	TRBV5-1	CASSPVQVRTEAFF
TRBJ2-1	TRBV7-3	CASSLKPRDSPGDEQFF
TRBJ1-2	TRBV7-2	CASSSATAGGGYTF
TRBJ2-3	TRBV29-1	CSVEAGAGDTQYF
TRBJ2-3	TRBV2	CASRGTSGTDTQYF
TRBJ2-2	TRBV5-1	CASSGLTSGRLTGELFF
TRBJ2-3	TRBV10-3	CAISEPLTGRGDTQYF